Below are 18 T cell receptor beta chains sequenced from a single sample in a study of early T cells in non-severe SARS-CoV-2 infection. TCRdb re-called the 5' RACE reads through MiXCR, storing one row per CDR3 protein. The table lists approximately 77,000 distinct CDR3 sequences, approximately 5% of them singletons. The sample was whole blood, taken at baseline. The receptor set was obtained from an adult who was a healthcare worker with PCR-confirmed SARS-CoV-2 infection or an uninfected control (not recorded which).

This clonotype showed up many times. CDR3 in amino acids: CASSLSWVTKNIQYF. The CDR3 coding sequence is TGTGCCAGCAGTTTATCTTGGGTAACCAAAAACATTCAGTACTTC. The V gene is TRBV27, the J gene TRBJ2-4; D remains unclear. Germline values: CDR1 MNHEY, CDR2 SMNVEV (reference sequence). CDR3 length: 15 residues. The V end lost 0 bases, the J end lost 2 bases, and 8 bases lay between the germline ends.

This clonotype was counted many times. In DNA form, the CDR3 reads TGCAGCCTAGGAAATTCGGGCACTAACTATGGCTACACCTTC. Protein: CSLGNSGTNYGYTF. V gene TRBV20-1 combines with J gene TRBJ1-2; D not certain. The CDR3 length is 14 residues. Germline V CDR1 and CDR2: DFQATT, SNEGSKA (reference sequence).

This rearrangement joins TRBV2 to TRBJ1-1; D ambiguous. Germline values: CDR1 SNHLY, CDR2 FYNNEI. The germline V and J ends were trimmed by 3 bases and 3 bases, with 14 bases remaining between them. This CDR3 has 15 residues. CDR3 DNA: TGTGCCAGCAGTGATAGGACCCGAGGGTACACTGAAGCTTTCTTT. It yields the protein CASSDRTRGYTEAFF.

This clonotype was recorded at least ten times. The chain employs TRBV20-1 and TRBJ2-3, with D perhaps matching TRBD2 (5 bases). The CDR3 has 15 amino acids. Per the germline V gene, CDR1 is DFQATT and CDR2 is SNEGSKA (reference sequence). V gave up 1 base and J gave up 0 bases, with 11 bases separating them. CDR3: CSARVQRSSTDTQYF. DNA for the CDR3: TGCAGTGCTAGAGTCCAGCGGTCTAGCACAGATACGCAGTATTTT.

There are many counts of this clonotype. This chain uses TRBV7-3 with TRBJ1-1, with TRBD1 as a possible D gene (5 bases). This CDR3 has 13 residues. The germline V gene encodes CDR1 SGHTA and CDR2 FQGTGA. Trimming took 3 bases from V and 11 from J, leaving 16 bases between them. Written as DNA, the CDR3 is TGTGCCAGCAGCTTCACGTCGCGACAGAGGGCTTTCTTT. It encodes CASSFTSRQRAFF.

This clonotype has ten or more counts. The rearrangement links TRBV29-1 to TRBJ2-1; no definite D call. The germline V and J ends were trimmed by 4 bases and 7 bases, with 5 bases remaining between them. Germline CDR1 reads SQVTM; CDR2 reads ANQGSEA. This CDR3 is built from 10 residues. CDR3 nucleotides: TGCAGCGTTGGCGTGAATGAGCAGTTCTTC. Its protein is CSVGVNEQFF.

Many counts were recorded for this clonotype. The rearrangement uses TRBV5-1 and TRBJ1-1, with TRBD1 matching 7 bases. The germline gives CDR1 SGHRS, CDR2 YFSETQ. V dropped 0 bases and J dropped 4; count of bases not matched to a gene: 3. The CDR3 consists of 14 residues. CDR3 coding DNA: TGCGCCAGCAGCTTGGAGGGGGCTGGCACTGAAGCTTTCTTT. Translation: CASSLEGAGTEAFF.

The table lists this clonotype with many counts. This chain uses TRBV3-1 with TRBJ2-7; D call uncertain. Germline CDR1 reads LGHDT; CDR2 reads YNNKEL (reference sequence). This CDR3 is 13 amino acids long. The V end was cut by 6 bases, the J end by 6 bases, with 15 bases between. CDR3 protein: CASRRKAQGEQYF. The CDR3, as DNA: TGTGCCAGCAGGCGTAAGGCCCAAGGCGAGCAGTACTTC.

In this sample, this clonotype turned up many times. The gene calls are TRBV20-1 and TRBJ2-1; 9 bases are shared with TRBD2. CDR1 and CDR2 (germline): DFQATT, SNEGSKA (reference sequence). The length of the CDR3 is 13 residues. Trimming at V came to 1 base and at J to 6 bases, leaving 1 base not matched to a gene. CDR3 region: CSARGLAVNEQFF. CDR3 coding DNA: TGCAGTGCTAGAGGACTAGCGGTCAATGAGCAGTTCTTC.

This clonotype came up many times. The chain links TRBV6-1 to TRBJ1-4; possibly TRBD1 for D (6 bases). Trimming took off 3 bases at V and 10 bases at J, with 12 bases between the two ends. This CDR3 region has 13 residues. Germline V gene data show CDR1 as MNHNS and CDR2 as SASEGT. The CDR3 sequence is CASSDRGRGKLFF. The CDR3 DNA reads TGTGCCAGCAGTGACAGGGGCCGAGGAAAACTGTTTTTT.

This clonotype was counted between two and nine times. This rearrangement joins TRBV5-1 to TRBJ2-3; TRBD2 matches 7 bases. CDR1 is SGHRS and CDR2 is YFSETQ in the germline V gene. V trimming: 7 bases; J trimming: 4 bases; junction bases outside the gene matches: 9. This CDR3 has 14 amino acids. The CDR3 DNA reads TGCGCCAGCGGGCGGCGGGAGATGGCAGATACGCAGTATTTT. It codes for CASGRREMADTQYF.

This clonotype was recorded many times. This sequence joins TRBV7-9 and TRBJ1-1; 7 nucleotides line up with TRBD1. Germline CDR1 reads SEHNR; CDR2 reads FQNEAQ (reference sequence). V gave up 5 bases and J gave up 2 bases; unmatched junction bases: 14. The CDR3 covers 17 residues. This CDR3 is CASSPHLTGRRNTEAFF. The CDR3 coding sequence is TGTGCCAGCAGCCCACATCTGACAGGGAGAAGAAACACTGAAGCTTTCTTT.

The chain recombines TRBV12-3 or TRBV12-4 with TRBJ2-3; 13 positions agree with TRBD2. The V and J ends lost 6 bases and 5 bases, in that order; junction bases with no gene match: 11. The CDR3 is 17 amino acids. CDR3 nucleotides: TGTGCCAGCAGCGCGCCACTAGCGGGAGGGCCTCGAGATACGCAGTATTTT. Its protein product is CASSAPLAGGPRDTQYF.

This clonotype was detected many times. The chain carries TRBV19 and TRBJ2-7; D is unresolved. The V end was cut by 1 base, the J end by 5 bases, with 18 bases between. CDR1 is LNHDA and CDR2 is SQIVND in the germline V gene (reference sequence). This CDR3 contains 16 residues. CDR3 sequence (DNA): TGTGCCAGTAGTATAGGGGGTCGGACCCCTTTCAACGAGCAGTACTTC. Translation gives CASSIGGRTPFNEQYF.

V gene TRBV14 combines with J gene TRBJ2-1, with D maybe TRBD1 (10 bases). The CDR3 has 18 amino acids. In germline, CDR1 is SGHDN, CDR2 FVKESK. V was pared by 3 bases and J by 7 bases, with 25 bases between. The CDR3 region has the DNA TGTGCCAGCAGCCAGGACAGGGGGAGTAGCGGGAGTCAGAATGAGCAGTTCTTC. Protein sequence: CASSQDRGSSGSQNEQFF.

This clonotype was seen ten or more times. This chain connects TRBV28 to TRBJ2-7; 9 bases are shared with TRBD2. The CDR3 loop spans 15 amino acids. V lost 6 bases and J lost 1; bases outside the gene matches: 7. In germline, CDR1 is MDHEN, CDR2 SYDVKM. In DNA, the CDR3 is TGTGCCAGCAGGATTGCTAGCGGGGAATCCTACGAGCAGTACTTC. Translation gives CASRIASGESYEQYF.

This clonotype was counted only a few times. The genes are TRBV28 and TRBJ1-6, with 8 positions matching TRBD1. Germline V gives CDR1 MDHEN, CDR2 SYDVKM. J lost 8 bases, V lost 8 bases, and 11 bases had no gene match. The CDR3 is 15 residues long. CDR3 in DNA: TGTGCCAGCGGTCCAGTGGACAGGGAGCATTCACCCCTCCACTTT. Its translation is CASGPVDREHSPLHF.

This clonotype was detected only a few times. The gene calls are TRBV9 and TRBJ2-6; D not certain. V lost 2 bases to trimming and J lost 0 bases, with 12 bases between them. Germline CDR1 and CDR2: SGDLS and YYNGEE. CDR3 length: 17 residues. The chain's CDR3 is CASSVGEHLSGANVLTF. The CDR3 nucleotides read TGTGCCAGCAGCGTCGGCGAACACCTCTCTGGGGCCAACGTCCTGACTTTC.